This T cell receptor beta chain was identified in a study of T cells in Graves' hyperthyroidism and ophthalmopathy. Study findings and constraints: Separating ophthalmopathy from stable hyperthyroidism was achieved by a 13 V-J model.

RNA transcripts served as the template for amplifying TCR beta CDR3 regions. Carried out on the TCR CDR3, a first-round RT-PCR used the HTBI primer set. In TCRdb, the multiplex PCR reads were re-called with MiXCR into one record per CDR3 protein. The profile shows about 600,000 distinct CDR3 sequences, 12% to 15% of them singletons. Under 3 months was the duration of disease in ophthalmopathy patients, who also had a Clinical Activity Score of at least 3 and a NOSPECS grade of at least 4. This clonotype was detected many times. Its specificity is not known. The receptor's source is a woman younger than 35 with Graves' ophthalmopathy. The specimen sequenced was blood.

In DNA form, the CDR3 reads TGTGCCAGCAGTCAACAGGAAGGCGAGCAGTACTTC. It specifies CASSQQEGEQYF. The J gene is TRBJ2-7, the V gene TRBV6-2 or TRBV6-3; tentative D call: TRBD1 (5 bases). Germline V gene sequence: CDR1 MNHEY, CDR2 SVGEGT. V lost 5 bases, J lost 6 bases, and 11 bases lay in between. The length of the CDR3 is 12 residues.